This passage covers 4 T cell receptor beta chains from one sample sequenced in a study of T cells expressing NK-cell markers. Following a re-call of the 5' RACE reads, TCRdb has one entry per CDR3 protein and lacks DNA. The specimen's table records fewer than 16,000 distinct CDR3 sequences. Sequences were obtained from blood T cells: a sorted CD56 or NKG2C T cell subset, CD4+ or CD8+ T cells, or bulk PBMC T cells (not recorded which). These receptors originate from a man aged 18 to 69 in good health.

V is TRBV7-8 and J is TRBJ1-5; TCRdb's D call of TRBD1 is untestable without DNA. The CDR3 is 16 amino acids. The germline gives CDR1 SGHVS, CDR2 FQNEAQ. The CDR3 protein is CASSFGTGGFNQPQHF.

V and J are TRBV5-1 and TRBJ2-5; TCRdb gives TRBD1 as the D gene, but with no DNA this cannot be confirmed. CDR3 length: 18 residues. Germline CDR1 and CDR2: SGHRS and YFSETQ. Here the CDR3 reads CASSWRGGNSRSQETQYF.

This chain links TRBV29-1 with TRBJ2-5; TCRdb picks TRBD2, but there is no DNA to check that call. The length of the CDR3 is 14 residues. Germline lookup yields CDR1 SQVTM and CDR2 ANQGSEA. This chain's CDR3 is CSVGLAGVSETQYF.

V usage is TRBV4-2 and J usage is TRBJ2-7; there is no DNA to check the TCRdb D call of TRBD1. Per germline, CDR1 LGHNA and CDR2 YNFKEQ. The CDR3 covers 16 residues. The CDR3 reads CASSQETGEPSYEQYF.